The T cell receptor (beta chain) described here comes from a study of PD-L1 blockade in urothelial cancer. The time point denotes: peripheral blood 6 weeks after treatment start. CDR3 length equals 15 residues. Germline values: CDR1 MDHEN, CDR2 SYDVKM. V shed 6 bases, J shed 5 bases, and the junction held 11 bases outside the gene matches. This table comes from immunoSEQ multiplex PCR, and its TCRdb copy is limited to in-frame clones, with some not included. The sample yields about 39,000 clones, 84% seen once. The sample here was PBMCs, taken around atezolizumab (anti-PD-L1) treatment. The source is a man aged 35-49 years with urothelial cancer. This sequence joins TRBV28 and TRBJ2-3, with TRBD2 identical over 7 bases. The chain's CDR3 is CASSPLGGRLDTQYF. The CDR3 DNA reads as TGTGCCAGCAGCCCCCTTGGCGGGAGATTAGATACGCAGTATTTT.